Listed below are T cell receptor beta chains from one sample, sequenced in a study of blood T cell repertoires in COVID-19. The protocol was immunoSEQ multiplex PCR, while the TCRdb copy is restricted to in-frame clones and leaves out a portion. The sample has about 34,000 clones, over 70% seen once. The sample was peripheral blood. The receptor set was obtained from a man in his sixties or seventies with COVID-19, enrolled during active disease. CDR3s include the opening cysteine and the closing phenylalanine or tryptophan. The D gene is left open where the match is weak. Size tells how often a clone was seen (once, few, many) or the class of an expanded clone, and some rows leave it out.

size,D,J,V,CDR3
few,TRBD1,TRBJ1-5,TRBV27,CASSLWGQVSNQPQHF
NA,NA,TRBJ1-2,TRBV3-1/TRBV3-2,CASSSGGTYGYTF
NA,NA,TRBJ2-3,TRBV7-2,CASSSLTGETQYF
NA,NA,TRBJ1-5,TRBV19,CASSIRDYSNQPQHF
NA,TRBD2,TRBJ2-7,TRBV27,CASRKRTSVSYEQYF
NA,TRBD1,TRBJ2-5,TRBV6-2/TRBV6-3,CASSYPTGGVQETQYF
NA,NA,TRBJ1-6,TRBV6-6,CASRQDDSYNSPLHF
NA,NA,TRBJ1-3,TRBV19,CASKQDHAGGNTIYF
NA,NA,TRBJ2-7,TRBV3-1/TRBV3-2,CASSSRTPEVIYEQYF
NA,NA,TRBJ1-2,TRBV6-6,CASSYSREYHYGYTF
NA,NA,TRBJ1-5,TRBV5-8,CASSLPRGVGDQPQHF
NA,TRBD1,TRBJ1-1,TRBV7-9,CASSQGEITEAFF
NA,NA,TRBJ1-2,TRBV7-2,CASSSTRGLEGYTF
NA,NA,TRBJ1-5,TRBV11-2,CASSFGGDVSQPQHF
once,NA,TRBJ1-2,TRBV5-1,CASSLGGPGDGYTF
NA,NA,TRBJ1-3,TRBV3-1/TRBV3-2,CASSQVSGLGNTIYF
NA,NA,TRBJ2-1,TRBV29-1,CSVVTKSSYNEQFF
few,TRBD2,TRBJ2-3,TRBV5-1,CASSLQSSGYSTDTQYF
NA,NA,TRBJ1-4,TRBV6-6,CATLPGSFDEKLFF
NA,TRBD2,TRBJ2-7,TRBV6-2/TRBV6-3,CASSYIREGLSEQYF
NA,NA,TRBJ2-5,TRBV6-2/TRBV6-3,CASSPGEETQYF
NA,TRBD1,TRBJ2-3,TRBV30,CAWSLLGQGQDTQYF
NA,NA,TRBJ1-1,TRBV5-1,CASSAQKMNTEAFF
NA,TRBD1,TRBJ2-3,TRBV19,CASSIIGTVTDTQYF
NA,TRBD2,TRBJ2-7,TRBV28,CAGSRTSGRTSTHEQYF
NA,NA,TRBJ1-1,TRBV2,CASMLGQANTEAFF
NA,TRBD1,TRBJ2-7,TRBV29-1,CSVGQGSNEQYF
NA,TRBD1,TRBJ1-4,TRBV18,CASSPNLGTGYNEKLFF
NA,TRBD2,TRBJ2-3,TRBV5-1,CASSLRTSGSSDTQYF
once,TRBD2,TRBJ2-3,TRBV5-1,CASSGQASSGSDTQYF
NA,NA,TRBJ1-1,TRBV28,CASSLGTRLTEAFF
NA,TRBD2,TRBJ2-3,TRBV18,CASSPRMVAGGNTDTQYF
NA,NA,TRBJ1-2,TRBV2,CASLVSAASNGYTF
NA,NA,TRBJ1-1,TRBV11-3,CASSLSVRVEAFF
NA,TRBD1,TRBJ2-7,TRBV4-3,CASSQRDRVHEQYF
few,NA,TRBJ1-2,TRBV7-9,CASSLERGYTF
NA,TRBD1,TRBJ2-3,TRBV18,CASSPRTGAEDTQYF
NA,NA,TRBJ2-1,TRBV7-2,CASSPFGGTYNEQFF
NA,TRBD1,TRBJ1-3,TRBV28,CASSSRTGLTSGNTIYF
NA,TRBD1,TRBJ2-7,TRBV9,CASSSGQANEQYF
NA,TRBD2,TRBJ2-2,TRBV19,CASSLWGGGSTGELFF
NA,TRBD1,TRBJ1-2,TRBV27,CASSLSSRGAGGYTF